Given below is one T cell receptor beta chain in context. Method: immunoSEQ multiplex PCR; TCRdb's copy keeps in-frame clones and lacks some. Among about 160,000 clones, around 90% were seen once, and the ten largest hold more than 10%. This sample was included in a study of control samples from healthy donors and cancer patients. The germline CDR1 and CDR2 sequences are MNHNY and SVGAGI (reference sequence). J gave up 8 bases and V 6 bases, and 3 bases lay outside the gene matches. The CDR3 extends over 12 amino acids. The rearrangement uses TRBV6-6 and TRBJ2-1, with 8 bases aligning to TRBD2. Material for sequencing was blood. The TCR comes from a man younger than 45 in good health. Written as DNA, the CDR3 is TGTGCCAGCAGCCGAGCGGGGGATGAGCAGTTCTTC. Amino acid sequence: CASSRAGDEQFF.